This T cell receptor (beta chain) emerged from a study of T cell responses to AZD1222 COVID-19 vaccine. Overall study context: The analysis combined second doses at about 4 or about 12 weeks.

Whole-study findings and limits: Researchers report vaccine-associated CD4 TCRs spanning spike, with dominance at 160-218 and 743-854. Increased Spike-specific TCR breadth and depth were observed after two AZD1222 doses. None of the repertoires were sampled until the peak T cell response had passed.

TCRdb's copy holds only in-frame clones and misses some; the assay was immunoSEQ multiplex PCR. In the table there are roughly 93,000 clones, roughly 90% of which are singletons. As regards this clone: Its target is not known.

This CDR3 comprises 18 residues. Looked up from germline, CDR1 is GTSNPN and CDR2 is SVGIG (reference sequence). V shed 3 bases, J shed 0 bases, and the junction held 11 bases outside the gene matches. The chain carries TRBV30 and TRBJ1-4; 9 bases are a match to TRBD1. This clonotype was sampled from an adult in good health. Sequenced here: peripheral blood, sampled on day 0 of AZD1222 vaccination. The CDR3 sequence: CAWSRRDRDPSTNEKLFF. In DNA form, the CDR3 reads TGTGCCTGGAGCCGCCGGGACAGGGACCCCTCAACTAATGAAAAACTGTTTTTT.